This T cell receptor beta chain was retrieved from a study of T-cell reconstitution after alpha-beta-depleted transplantation in children. Study findings and constraints: Newly generated T cells supplied most T-cell counts and diversity one year post-transplant.

This clonotype was seen at least ten times. Its antigen is unknown. With 2 bases clipped from V and 5 bases from J, the junction kept 11 bases outside the gene matches. Germline V gene sequence: CDR1 MDHEN, CDR2 SYDVKM. The CDR3 runs 16 residues. As it was prepared, the TCRbeta library received unique molecular identifiers. TCRdb re-called the PCR reads through MiXCR, storing one row per CDR3 protein. The sample shows roughly 500,000 distinct CDR3 sequences, about 10% of them seen only once. The clonotype comes from a child younger than 10 with inherited bone marrow failure, due to receive a stem cell transplant. The chain combines TRBV28 with TRBJ1-1; TRBD1 agrees at 7 bases. Sample: PBMCs, taken before TCRalphabeta/CD19-depleted stem cell transplant. For the CDR3, the DNA is TGTGCCAGCAGTTTAGGACTCAAGGGGGCTGGGACTGAAGCTTTCTTT. Its translation is CASSLGLKGAGTEAFF.